This TCR beta chain was identified in a study of identical twins. Template switching (which added a universal primer site) was used, and cDNA carried unique molecular identifiers. Via MiXCR, TCRdb re-called the 5' RACE reads, giving one row per CDR3 protein. Seen here are hundreds of thousands of distinct CDR3 sequences, around 7% observed once, and the top ten hold 3.6%. This clonotype occurred a few times. CDR3 length: 18 residues. V was cut by 2 bases and J by 0 bases, with 20 bases left in between. Per the germline V gene, CDR1 is MGHRA and CDR2 is YSYEKL. The sample also formed part of further work on yellow fever vaccine responses in identical twins.

The sequence was obtained from a woman under 30 in good health. The specimen was memory (CD45RO+) T cells sorted from blood. The chain employs TRBV4-1 and TRBJ2-7; D possibly matches TRBD1 or TRBD2 (5 bases each). The CDR3 loop reads CASSQPISHRDRSYEQYF. The CDR3 nucleotides are TGCGCCAGCAGCCAACCCATCTCGCACCGGGACCGCTCCTACGAGCAGTACTTC.